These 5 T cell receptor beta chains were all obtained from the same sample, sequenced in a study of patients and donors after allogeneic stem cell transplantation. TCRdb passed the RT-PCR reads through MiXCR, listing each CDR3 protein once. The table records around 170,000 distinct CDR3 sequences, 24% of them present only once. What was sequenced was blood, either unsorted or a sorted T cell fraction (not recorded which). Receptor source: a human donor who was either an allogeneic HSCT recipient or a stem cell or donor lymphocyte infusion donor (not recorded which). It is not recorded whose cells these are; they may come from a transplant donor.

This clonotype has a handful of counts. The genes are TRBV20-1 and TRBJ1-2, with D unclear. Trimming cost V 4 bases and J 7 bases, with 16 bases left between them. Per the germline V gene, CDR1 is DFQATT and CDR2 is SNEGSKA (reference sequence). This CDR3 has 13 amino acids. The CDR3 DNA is TGCAGTGCTACCTCCCCCCTTTTTGGTGGCTACACCTTC. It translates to CSATSPLFGGYTF.

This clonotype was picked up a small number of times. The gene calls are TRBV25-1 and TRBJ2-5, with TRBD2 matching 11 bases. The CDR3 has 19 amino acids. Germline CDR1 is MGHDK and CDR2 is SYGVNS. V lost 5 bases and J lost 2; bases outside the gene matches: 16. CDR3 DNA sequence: TGTGCCAGCAGTCCAATTTCGGGTAGCGGGAGGGGGGCACAAGAGACCCAGTACTTC. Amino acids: CASSPISGSGRGAQETQYF. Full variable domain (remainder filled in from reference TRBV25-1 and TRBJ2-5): EADIYQTPRYLVIGTGKKITLECSQTMGHDKMYWYQQDPGMELHLIHYSYGVNSTEKGDLSSESTVSRIRTEHFPLTLESARPSHTSQYLCASSPISGSGRGAQETQYFGPGTRLLVL.

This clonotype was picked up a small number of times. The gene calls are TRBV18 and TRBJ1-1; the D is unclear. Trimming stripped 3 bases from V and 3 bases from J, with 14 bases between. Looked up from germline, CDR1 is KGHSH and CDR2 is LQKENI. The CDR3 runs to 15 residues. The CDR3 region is CASSPTLDVHTEAFF. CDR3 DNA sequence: TGTGCCAGCTCACCCACTCTAGACGTACACACTGAAGCTTTCTTT.

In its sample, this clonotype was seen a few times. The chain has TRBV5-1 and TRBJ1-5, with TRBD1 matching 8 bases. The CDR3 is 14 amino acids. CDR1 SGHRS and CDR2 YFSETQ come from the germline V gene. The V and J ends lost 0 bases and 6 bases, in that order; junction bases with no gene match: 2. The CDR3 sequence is CASSLAQGAQPQHF. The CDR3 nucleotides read TGCGCCAGCAGCTTGGCCCAGGGGGCTCAGCCCCAGCATTTT.

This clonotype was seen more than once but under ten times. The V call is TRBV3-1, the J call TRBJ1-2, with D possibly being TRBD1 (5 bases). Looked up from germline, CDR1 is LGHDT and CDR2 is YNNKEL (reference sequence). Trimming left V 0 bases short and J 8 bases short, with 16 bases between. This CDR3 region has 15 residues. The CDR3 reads CASSQDWQGKGGYTF. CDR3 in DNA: TGTGCCAGCAGCCAAGATTGGCAGGGCAAAGGCGGCTACACCTTC.